These 24 T cell receptor beta chains came from one sample sequenced in a study of long-term antiretroviral therapy in people with HIV. The assay used was immunoSEQ (version v3.0), run at survey level. Only in-frame clones appear in the TCRdb table, and some are missing; sequencing was by immunoSEQ multiplex PCR. The repertoire holds under 45,000 clones, with roughly 80% as singletons. The material was unsorted PBMCs, obtained 3.4 years after starting antiretroviral therapy. Receptor source: a man aged 25-45 years with HIV.

The rearrangement joins TRBV28 to TRBJ1-3; perhaps TRBD1 as D (5 bases). The CDR3 sequence is 18 residues long. The V and J ends lost 7 bases and 1 base respectively, with 23 bases between them. Per germline, CDR1 MDHEN and CDR2 SYDVKM. CDR3 DNA sequence: TGTGCCAGCACCTCAATTCGACAGAATCGGGAGTCTGGAAACACCATATATTTT. As protein: CASTSIRQNRESGNTIYF.

This chain uses TRBV13 with TRBJ2-7; no clear D. CDR1 PRHDT and CDR2 FYEKMQ come from the germline V gene (reference sequence). This CDR3 spans 15 amino acids. V was cut by 0 bases and J by 4 bases, with 13 bases left in between. In nucleotides, the CDR3 is TGTGCCAGCAGCTTAGGGACGGAAAATTTTTACGAGCAGTACTTC. This codes for CASSLGTENFYEQYF.

The chain couples TRBV7-9 to TRBJ2-7; D ambiguous. The CDR3 totals 14 residues. Per the germline V gene, CDR1 is SEHNR and CDR2 is FQNEAQ (reference sequence). Deletions cut 6 bases from V and 0 bases from J, with 12 bases between. Written as DNA, the CDR3 is TGTGCCAGCAGACACCCAGATTACTCCTACGAGCAGTACTTC. Translating it yields CASRHPDYSYEQYF.

This chain connects TRBV19 to TRBJ1-1, with D unclear. The V end lost 7 bases, the J end lost 3 bases, and 15 bases lay between the germline ends. This CDR3 spans 14 amino acids. Germline loops: CDR1 LNHDA, CDR2 SQIVND (reference sequence). The CDR3 DNA follows: TGTGCCAGTATCCCAAATGGGTTTGACACTGAAGCTTTCTTT. Protein product: CASIPNGFDTEAFF.

The chain carries TRBV2 and TRBJ2-7; a weak D match, TRBD1 (5 bases). This CDR3 spans 13 amino acids. Trimming cost V 5 bases and J 2 bases, with 10 bases left between them. CDR1 and CDR2 from the germline V gene are SNHLY and FYNNEI. The CDR3 sequence: CASSLTATYEQYF. CDR3 in DNA: TGTGCCAGCAGTTTGACAGCTACCTACGAGCAGTACTTC. The whole variable domain, filled in from reference TRBV2 and TRBJ2-7, reads EPEVTQTPSHQVTQMGQEVILRCVPISNHLYFYWYRQILGQKVEFLVSFYNNEISEKSEIFDDQFSVERPDGSNFTLKIRSTKLEDSAMYFCASSLTATYEQYFGPGTRLTVT.

V is TRBV19 and J is TRBJ1-1; a possible D gene is TRBD1 (5 bases). V shed 8 bases and J shed 3 bases, with 16 bases lying between them. The CDR3 has 14 amino acids. CDR1 is LNHDA, CDR2 SQIVND, per germline (reference sequence). This chain's CDR3 is CASLERGRYTEAFF. CDR3 bases: TGTGCCAGTTTGGAGAGGGGAAGGTACACTGAAGCTTTCTTT.

This chain joins TRBV10-1 and TRBJ2-7; TRBD1 agrees at 9 bases. Germline values: CDR1 WNHNN, CDR2 SYGVQD (reference sequence). Trimming removed 6 bases from V and 5 bases from J; junction bases left unmatched: 5. The CDR3 length is 13 residues. DNA of the CDR3: TGCGCCAGCAGCGGGACAGGGCTGAACGAGCAGTACTTC. This codes for CASSGTGLNEQYF.

The V and J genes are TRBV9 and TRBJ1-2; D might be TRBD1 (5 bases). This CDR3 comprises 13 residues. Germline values: CDR1 SGDLS, CDR2 YYNGEE. Trimming took off 0 bases at V and 2 bases at J, with 5 bases between the two ends. The CDR3 spells CASSVGGNYGYTF. For the CDR3, the DNA is TGTGCCAGCAGCGTAGGGGGGAACTATGGCTACACCTTC.

The chain employs TRBV9 and TRBJ2-1; 7 bases align to TRBD2. J gave up 4 bases and V 4 bases, and 8 bases lay outside the gene matches. This CDR3 has 15 residues. Germline CDR1 and CDR2: SGDLS and YYNGEE. In DNA form, the CDR3 reads TGTGCCAGCAGCCGTCTAGCGGCGTCTTACAATGAGCAGTTCTTC. It yields the protein CASSRLAASYNEQFF.

The V call is TRBV7-2, the J call TRBJ1-1; D gene uncertain. CDR1 is SGHTA, CDR2 FQGNSA, per germline. V was clipped by 3 bases and J by 5 bases, with 13 bases between them. The CDR3 runs 14 residues. CDR3 DNA sequence: TGTGCCAGCAGCTTCGGCAAGTTAGCAACTGAAGCTTTCTTT. Protein sequence: CASSFGKLATEAFF. The full variable domain, its missing parts supplied by reference TRBV7-2 and TRBJ1-1, is GAGVSQSPSNKVTEKGKDVELRCDPISGHTALYWYRQSLGQGLEFLIYFQGNSAPDKSGLPSDRFSAERTGGSVSTLTIQRTQQEDSAVYLCASSFGKLATEAFFGQGTRLTVV.

This rearrangement joins TRBV27 to TRBJ1-5; D uncertain. Germline CDR1 and CDR2: MNHEY and SMNVEV (reference sequence). V was clipped by 5 bases and J by 5 bases, with 16 bases between them. This CDR3 comprises 15 residues. CDR3 sequence (DNA): TGTGCCAGCAGTCCCAAGGTGGGATGGGATCAGCCCCAGCATTTT. Translation gives CASSPKVGWDQPQHF.

V and J are TRBV5-4 and TRBJ2-7; the D gene is possibly TRBD2 (5 bases). The V gene's germline CDR1 is SGHNT and CDR2 YYREEE (reference sequence). The germline V and J ends were trimmed by 7 bases and 5 bases, with 10 bases remaining between them. This CDR3 region has 11 residues. The CDR3 loop reads CASGRSDEQYF. As DNA, the CDR3 is TGTGCCAGCGGGAGAAGTGACGAGCAGTACTTC.

The chain combines TRBV19 with TRBJ2-1, with a possible D match to TRBD2 (6 bases). The germline V gene has CDR1 LNHDA and CDR2 SQIVND (reference sequence). This CDR3 is built from 10 residues. V lost 6 bases to trimming and J lost 15 bases, with 12 bases between them. The CDR3 reads CASRGGYLFF. The CDR3 DNA sequence: TGTGCCAGTAGGGGGGGATATCTGTTCTTC. Supplemented by reference TRBV19 and TRBJ2-1, the full variable domain reads DGGITQSPKYLFRKEGQNVTLSCEQNLNHDAMYWYRQDPGQGLRLIYYSQIVNDFQKGDIAEGYSVSREKKESFPLTVTSAQKNPTAFYLCASRGGYLFFGPGTRLTVL.

The chain joins TRBV28 to TRBJ2-1; 11 bases map to TRBD2. The CDR3 consists of 14 residues. The germline V gene encodes CDR1 MDHEN and CDR2 SYDVKM. V lost 6 bases and J lost 6; bases outside the gene matches: 4. Here the CDR3 DNA reads TGTGCCAGCAGCGTAGCGGGAGGGTCCAATGAGCAGTTCTTC. Residues: CASSVAGGSNEQFF.

The chain has TRBV9 and TRBJ2-1, with 10 bases lining up with TRBD2. This CDR3 comprises 15 residues. Losses at the gene ends were 0 bases for V and 6 bases for J; bases not matched to a gene: 3. From germline, CDR1 is SGDLS and CDR2 YYNGEE. CDR3 in amino acids: CASSVGLAGGNEQFF. The CDR3 DNA follows: TGTGCCAGCAGCGTAGGACTAGCGGGCGGCAATGAGCAGTTCTTC.

The gene calls are TRBV19 and TRBJ2-1, with D perhaps matching TRBD1 (6 bases). CDR3 length: 12 amino acids. CDR1 and CDR2 from the germline V gene are LNHDA and SQIVND (reference sequence). V lost 6 bases, J lost 7 bases, and 10 bases lay in between. The DNA for the CDR3 is TGTGCCAGTAGACAGGGCGGGAATGAGCAGTTCTTC. Protein product: CASRQGGNEQFF.

The rearrangement links TRBV25-1 to TRBJ1-1; weak D call: TRBD1 (6 bases). The length of the CDR3 is 12 residues. With 5 bases removed from V and 4 bases from J, the gap between germline ends came to 8 bases. Germline V lookup: CDR1 MGHDK, CDR2 SYGVNS. CDR3 protein: CASSPQGTEAFF. CDR3 DNA: TGTGCCAGCAGTCCACAGGGCACTGAAGCTTTCTTT.

The rearrangement joins TRBV4-1 to TRBJ2-1, with a possible D match to TRBD2 (6 bases). CDR1 is MGHRA, CDR2 YSYEKL, per germline. The V end was cut by 2 bases, the J end by 7 bases, with 15 bases between. CDR3 length: 15 residues. The CDR3 DNA sequence: TGCGCCAGCAGCCAACAGCGGGTGGCAGTAAATGAGCAGTTCTTC. This gives the protein CASSQQRVAVNEQFF.

This clone was picked up a small number of times. This chain links TRBV7-8 with TRBJ2-7, with TRBD2 matching 8 bases. Trimming at V came to 0 bases and at J to 2 bases, leaving 6 bases not matched to a gene. This CDR3 is 16 amino acids long. CDR1 is SGHVS, CDR2 FQNEAQ, per germline. In DNA form, the CDR3 reads TGTGCCAGCAGCTTAGCGGCGGTAGCGGGAACCTACGAGCAGTACTTC. The encoded protein is CASSLAAVAGTYEQYF. The whole variable domain, filled in from reference TRBV7-8 and TRBJ2-7, reads GAGVSQSPRYKVAKRGQDVALRCDPISGHVSLFWYQQALGQGPEFLTYFQNEAQLDKSGLPSDRFFAERPEGSVSTLKIQRTQQEDSAVYLCASSLAAVAGTYEQYFGPGTRLTVT.

The V gene is TRBV27, the J gene TRBJ2-2; a possible D gene is TRBD1 (6 bases). Deletions cut 6 bases from V and 3 bases from J, with 8 bases between. Germline V gene sequence: CDR1 MNHEY, CDR2 SMNVEV (reference sequence). CDR3 length: 13 residues. Here the CDR3 DNA reads TGTGCCAGCAGCACAGGGTACACCGGGGAGCTGTTTTTT. Translating it yields CASSTGYTGELFF.

The chain links TRBV7-2 to TRBJ1-2; D remains unclear. Germline values: CDR1 SGHTA, CDR2 FQGNSA. With 3 bases removed from V and 1 base from J, the gap between germline ends came to 6 bases. The CDR3 totals 13 residues. The CDR3 DNA reads as TGTGCCAGCAGCTTCGACGGTAACTATGGCTACACCTTC. Its protein is CASSFDGNYGYTF. The whole variable domain, filled in from reference TRBV7-2 and TRBJ1-2, reads GAGVSQSPSNKVTEKGKDVELRCDPISGHTALYWYRQSLGQGLEFLIYFQGNSAPDKSGLPSDRFSAERTGGSVSTLTIQRTQQEDSAVYLCASSFDGNYGYTFGSGTRLTVV.

The chain has TRBV6-5 and TRBJ2-7; D perhaps matches TRBD1 (5 bases). Trimming pared 6 bases from V and 5 bases from J, leaving 14 bases between. The CDR3 sequence is 13 residues long. Germline V gives CDR1 MNHEY, CDR2 SVGAGI. For the CDR3, the DNA is TGTGCCAGCAGAGCAGGGTCGTGGGACGAGCAGTACTTC. This codes for CASRAGSWDEQYF.

This chain connects TRBV5-6 to TRBJ1-4; 7 bases fit TRBD1. This CDR3 comprises 15 residues. Germline V gene sequence: CDR1 SGHDT, CDR2 YYEEEE. V shed 4 bases and J 0 bases; nucleotides not matched to a gene: 3. CDR3 coding DNA: TGTGCCAGCAGCGATGGACAGGCAACTAATGAAAAACTGTTTTTT. Translation: CASSDGQATNEKLFF.

The chain couples TRBV28 to TRBJ1-5; D unclear. The CDR3 extends over 13 amino acids. Germline V lookup: CDR1 MDHEN, CDR2 SYDVKM. V shed 1 base and J shed 0 bases, with 1 base lying between them. Written as DNA, the CDR3 is TGTGCCAGCAGTTTATTTAGCAATCAGCCCCAGCATTTT. It encodes CASSLFSNQPQHF.